The clone carrying this TCR beta chain has a count of ten or more. Its target is unknown. This record belongs to a study of T cell repertoires in cytomegalovirus infection. Study as a whole: Shared public TCR beta signatures pointed to both CMV infection and a matching HLA type.

General study points: CMV-specific TCR beta clonotypes restricted by HLA-C were the ones dominating the ex vivo response. People with CMV and the relevant HLA were identified by cumulative public TCR beta family frequency.

This CDR3 spans 15 amino acids. Germline assignment: CDR1 LNHDA and CDR2 SQIVND (reference sequence). Losses at the gene ends were 6 bases for V and 4 bases for J; bases not matched to a gene: 10. Each CDR3 protein is one row after TCRdb ran MiXCR on the reads. The data show hundreds of thousands of distinct CDR3 sequences, approximately 33% seen once. The receptor's source is a human donor in good health (CMV status not recorded). Some clones in this sample may be carry-over from other donors' samples. The sequences come from cultured PBMCs, collected from culture after CMV antigen stimulation. This chain connects TRBV19 to TRBJ1-2, with 8 bases that match TRBD1. CDR3 loop: CASRTTTGDGYGYTF. The CDR3 nucleotides are TGTGCCAGTAGAACCACGACAGGGGACGGCTATGGCTACACCTTC.